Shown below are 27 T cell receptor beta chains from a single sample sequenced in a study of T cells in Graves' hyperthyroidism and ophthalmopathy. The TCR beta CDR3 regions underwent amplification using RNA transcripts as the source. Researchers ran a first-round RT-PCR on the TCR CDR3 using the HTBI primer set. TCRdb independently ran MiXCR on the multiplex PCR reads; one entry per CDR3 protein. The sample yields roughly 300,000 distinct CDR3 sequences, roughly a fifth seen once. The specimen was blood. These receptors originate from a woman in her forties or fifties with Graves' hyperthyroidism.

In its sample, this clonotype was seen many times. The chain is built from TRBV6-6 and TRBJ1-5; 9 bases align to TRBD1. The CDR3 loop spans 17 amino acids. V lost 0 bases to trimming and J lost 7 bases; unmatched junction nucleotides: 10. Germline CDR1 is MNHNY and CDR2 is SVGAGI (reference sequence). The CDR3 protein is CASSYSGGQGSGQPQHF. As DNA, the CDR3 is TGTGCCAGCAGTTACTCGGGGGGACAGGGATCTGGACAGCCCCAGCATTTT.

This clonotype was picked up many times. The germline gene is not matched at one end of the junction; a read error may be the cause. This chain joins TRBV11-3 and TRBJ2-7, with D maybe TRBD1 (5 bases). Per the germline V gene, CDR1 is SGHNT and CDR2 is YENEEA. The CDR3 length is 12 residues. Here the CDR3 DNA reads TGTGCTAGCAAAACAGGTCTCGACGAGCAGTACTTC. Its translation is CASKTGLDEQYF.

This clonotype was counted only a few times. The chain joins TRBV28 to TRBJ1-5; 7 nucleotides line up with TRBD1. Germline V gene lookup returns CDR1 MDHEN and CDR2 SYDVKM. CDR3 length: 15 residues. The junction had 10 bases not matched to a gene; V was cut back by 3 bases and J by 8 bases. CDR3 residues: CASSLDRSLIKPQHF. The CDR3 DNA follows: TGTGCCAGCAGTTTGGACAGGAGCTTAATCAAGCCCCAGCATTTT.

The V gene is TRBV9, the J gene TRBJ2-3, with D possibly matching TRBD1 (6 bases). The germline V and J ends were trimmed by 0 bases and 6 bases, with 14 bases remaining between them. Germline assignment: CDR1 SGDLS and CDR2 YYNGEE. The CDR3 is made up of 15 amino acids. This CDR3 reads CASSVGAGATDTQYF. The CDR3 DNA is TGTGCCAGCAGCGTAGGAGCAGGGGCGACGGATACGCAGTATTTT.

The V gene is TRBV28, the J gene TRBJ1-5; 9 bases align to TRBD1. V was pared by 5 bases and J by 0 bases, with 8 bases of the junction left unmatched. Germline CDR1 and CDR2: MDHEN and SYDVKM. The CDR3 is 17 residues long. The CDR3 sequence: CASSPTTGGYSNQPQHF. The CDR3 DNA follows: TGTGCCAGCAGTCCCACGACAGGGGGATATAGCAATCAGCCCCAGCATTTT.

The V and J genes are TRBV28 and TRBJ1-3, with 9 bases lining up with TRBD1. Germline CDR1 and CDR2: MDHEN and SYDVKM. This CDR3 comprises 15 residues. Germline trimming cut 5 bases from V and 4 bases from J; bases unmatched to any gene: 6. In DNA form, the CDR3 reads TGTGCCAGCAGTACAGGGGGCCAGCGAGGAAACACCATATATTTT. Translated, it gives CASSTGGQRGNTIYF.

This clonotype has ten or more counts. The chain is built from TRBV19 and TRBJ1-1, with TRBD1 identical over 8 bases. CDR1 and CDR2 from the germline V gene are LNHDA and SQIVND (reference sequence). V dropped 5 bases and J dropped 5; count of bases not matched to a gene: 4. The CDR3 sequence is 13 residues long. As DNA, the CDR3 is TGTGCCAGTAGTTACAGGGGGGAAACTGAAGCTTTCTTT. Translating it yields CASSYRGETEAFF.

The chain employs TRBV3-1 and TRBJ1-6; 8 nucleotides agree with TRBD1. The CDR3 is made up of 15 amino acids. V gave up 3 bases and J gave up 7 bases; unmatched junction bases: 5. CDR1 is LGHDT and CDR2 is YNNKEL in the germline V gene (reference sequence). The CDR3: CASSQDREVNSPLHF. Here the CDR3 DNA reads TGTGCCAGCAGCCAGGACAGGGAAGTGAATTCACCCCTCCACTTT.

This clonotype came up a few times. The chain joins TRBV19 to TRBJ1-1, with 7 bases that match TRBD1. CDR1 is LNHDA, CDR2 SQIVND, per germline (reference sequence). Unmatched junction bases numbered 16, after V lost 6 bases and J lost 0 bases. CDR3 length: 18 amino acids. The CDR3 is CASSLRDRGRSLNTEAFF. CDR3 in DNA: TGTGCCAGTAGCCTACGGGACAGAGGGAGGTCACTGAACACTGAAGCTTTCTTT.

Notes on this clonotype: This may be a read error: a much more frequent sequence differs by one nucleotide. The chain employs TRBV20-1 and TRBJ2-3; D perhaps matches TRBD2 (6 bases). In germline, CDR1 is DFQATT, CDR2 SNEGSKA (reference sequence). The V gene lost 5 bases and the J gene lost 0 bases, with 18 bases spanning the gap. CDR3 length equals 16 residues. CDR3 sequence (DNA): TGCAGTGCTGACGGCATACGGGGGACTAGCACAGATACGCAGTATTTT. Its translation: CSADGIRGTSTDTQYF.

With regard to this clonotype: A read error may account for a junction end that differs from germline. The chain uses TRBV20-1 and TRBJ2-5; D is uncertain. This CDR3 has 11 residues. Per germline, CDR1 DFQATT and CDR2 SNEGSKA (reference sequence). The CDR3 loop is CSARASPEPNF. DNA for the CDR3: TGCAGTGCTAGAGCGTCCCCGGAACCCAACTTC.

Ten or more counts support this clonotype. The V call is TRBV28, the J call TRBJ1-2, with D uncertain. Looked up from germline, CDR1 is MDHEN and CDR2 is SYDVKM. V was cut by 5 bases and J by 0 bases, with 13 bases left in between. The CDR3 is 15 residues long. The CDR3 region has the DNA TGTGCCAGCAGTATACATGACCCTGCTAACTATGGCTACACCTTC. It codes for CASSIHDPANYGYTF.

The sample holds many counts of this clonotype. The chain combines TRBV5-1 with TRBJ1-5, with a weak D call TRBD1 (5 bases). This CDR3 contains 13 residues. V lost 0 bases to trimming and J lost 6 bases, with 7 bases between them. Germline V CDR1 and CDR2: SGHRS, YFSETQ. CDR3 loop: CASSLGGGQPQHF. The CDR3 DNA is TGCGCCAGCAGCTTGGGCGGGGGTCAGCCCCAGCATTTT.

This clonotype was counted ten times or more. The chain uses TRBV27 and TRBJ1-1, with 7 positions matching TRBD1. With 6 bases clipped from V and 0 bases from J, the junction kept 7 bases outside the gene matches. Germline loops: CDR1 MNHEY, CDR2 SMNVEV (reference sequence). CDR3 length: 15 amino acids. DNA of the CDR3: TGTGCCAGCAGCAGACAGGGTCAAATGAACACTGAAGCTTTCTTT. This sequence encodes CASSRQGQMNTEAFF.

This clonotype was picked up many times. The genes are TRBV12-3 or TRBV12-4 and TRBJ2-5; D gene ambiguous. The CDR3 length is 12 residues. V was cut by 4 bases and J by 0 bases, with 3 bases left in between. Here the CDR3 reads CASSYDQETQYF. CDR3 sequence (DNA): TGTGCCAGCAGTTATGACCAAGAGACCCAGTACTTC.

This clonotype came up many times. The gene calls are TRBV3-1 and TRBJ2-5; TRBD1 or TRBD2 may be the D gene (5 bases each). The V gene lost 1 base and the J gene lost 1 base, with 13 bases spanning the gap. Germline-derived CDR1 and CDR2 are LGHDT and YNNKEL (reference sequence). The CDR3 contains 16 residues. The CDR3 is CASSQVPGPLQETQYF. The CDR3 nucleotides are TGTGCCAGCAGCCAAGTTCCGGGGCCGCTCCAAGAGACCCAGTACTTC.

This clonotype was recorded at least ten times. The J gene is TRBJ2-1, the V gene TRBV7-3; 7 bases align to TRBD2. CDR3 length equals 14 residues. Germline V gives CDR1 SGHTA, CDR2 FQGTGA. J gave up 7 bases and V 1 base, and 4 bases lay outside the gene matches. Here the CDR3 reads CASSLSGSGNEQFF. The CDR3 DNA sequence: TGTGCCAGCAGCTTAAGCGGGAGTGGGAATGAGCAGTTCTTC.

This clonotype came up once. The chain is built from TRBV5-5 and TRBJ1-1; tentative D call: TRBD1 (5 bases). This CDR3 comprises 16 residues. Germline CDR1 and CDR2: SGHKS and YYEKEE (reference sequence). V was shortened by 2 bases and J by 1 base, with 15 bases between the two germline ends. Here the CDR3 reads CASSLSFQGSNTEAFF. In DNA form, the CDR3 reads TGTGCCAGCAGCTTAAGTTTCCAGGGTTCGAACACTGAAGCTTTCTTT.

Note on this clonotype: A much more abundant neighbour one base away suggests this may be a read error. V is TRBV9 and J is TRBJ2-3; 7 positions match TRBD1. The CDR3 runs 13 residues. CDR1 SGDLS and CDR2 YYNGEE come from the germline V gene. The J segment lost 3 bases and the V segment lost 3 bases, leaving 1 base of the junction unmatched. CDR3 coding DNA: TGTGCCAGCAGCGAGGGACAGACAGATACGCAGTATTTT. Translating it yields CASSEGQTDTQYF.

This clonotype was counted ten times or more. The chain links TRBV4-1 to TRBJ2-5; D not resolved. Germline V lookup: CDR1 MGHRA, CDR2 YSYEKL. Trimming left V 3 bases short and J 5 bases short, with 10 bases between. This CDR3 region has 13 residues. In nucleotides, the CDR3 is TGCGCCAGCAGCCACACTCGAGGCGAGACCCAGTACTTC. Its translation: CASSHTRGETQYF.

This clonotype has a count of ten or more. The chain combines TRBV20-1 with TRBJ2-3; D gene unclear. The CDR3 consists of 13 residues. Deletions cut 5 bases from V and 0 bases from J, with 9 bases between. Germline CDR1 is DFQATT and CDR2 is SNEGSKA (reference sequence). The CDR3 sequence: CSASVQSTDTQYF. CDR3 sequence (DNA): TGCAGTGCTTCCGTGCAGAGCACAGATACGCAGTATTTT.

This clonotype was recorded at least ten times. The CDR3 DNA reads TGTGCCAGCAGTTTAGACCAAATCCTCAATGAGCAGTTCTTC. Amino acids: CASSLDQILNEQFF. V is TRBV28 and J is TRBJ2-1; D remains ambiguous. The CDR3 consists of 14 residues. Germline values: CDR1 MDHEN, CDR2 SYDVKM. V lost 2 bases and J lost 6, with 11 bases in between.

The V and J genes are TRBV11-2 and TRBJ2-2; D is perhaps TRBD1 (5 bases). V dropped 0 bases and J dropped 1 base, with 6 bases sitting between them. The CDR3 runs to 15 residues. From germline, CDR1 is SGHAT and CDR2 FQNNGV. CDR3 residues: CASSLEQENTGELFF. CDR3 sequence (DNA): TGTGCCAGCAGCTTAGAACAGGAGAACACCGGGGAGCTGTTTTTT.

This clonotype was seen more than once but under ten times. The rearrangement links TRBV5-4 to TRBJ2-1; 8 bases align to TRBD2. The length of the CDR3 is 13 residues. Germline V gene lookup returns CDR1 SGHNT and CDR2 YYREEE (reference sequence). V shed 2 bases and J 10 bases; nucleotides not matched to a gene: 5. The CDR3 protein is CASSFQAGEEQFF. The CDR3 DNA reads TGTGCCAGCAGCTTCCAAGCGGGAGAGGAGCAGTTCTTC.

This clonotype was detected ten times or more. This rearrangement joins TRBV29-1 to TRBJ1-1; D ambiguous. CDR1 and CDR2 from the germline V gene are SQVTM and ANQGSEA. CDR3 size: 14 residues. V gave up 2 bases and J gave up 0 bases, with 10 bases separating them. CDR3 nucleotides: TGCAGCGTTGAACTCCGGGTACTGAACACTGAAGCTTTCTTT. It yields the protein CSVELRVLNTEAFF.

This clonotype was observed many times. The CDR3 here is CASSTDRGQPQHF. The CDR3 DNA follows: TGTGCCAGCAGCACGGACAGGGGTCAGCCCCAGCATTTT. The genes are TRBV7-3 and TRBJ1-5; 9 nucleotides line up with TRBD1. Germline-derived CDR1 and CDR2 are SGHTA and FQGTGA. The CDR3 totals 13 residues. With 5 bases clipped from V and 6 bases from J, the junction kept 2 bases outside the gene matches.

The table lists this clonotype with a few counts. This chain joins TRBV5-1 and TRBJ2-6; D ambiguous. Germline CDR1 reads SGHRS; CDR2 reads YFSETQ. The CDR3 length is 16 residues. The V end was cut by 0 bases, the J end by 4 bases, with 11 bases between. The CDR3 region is CASSLAVAPGANVLTF. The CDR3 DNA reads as TGCGCCAGCAGCTTGGCCGTGGCTCCCGGGGCCAACGTCCTGACTTTC. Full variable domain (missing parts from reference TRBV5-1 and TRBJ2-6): KAGVTQTPRYLIKTRGQQVTLSCSPISGHRSVSWYQQTPGQGLQFLFEYFSETQRNKGNFPGRFSGRQFSNSRSEMNVSTLELGDSALYLCASSLAVAPGANVLTFGAGSRLTVL.